The clone carrying this TCR beta chain was detected only a few times. What it binds is not known. The data derive from a study of spatial heterogeneity in lung cancer. Study overall: Samples were obtained from more than 70 donors, all untreated early-stage non-small cell lung cancer patients. The library had UMIs, and each TCR and UMI pair averaged more than ten raw reads. Notes on the study in general: Blood carried ubiquitous expanded tumor TCRs more at resection than follow-up.

V lost 1 base, J lost 2 bases, and 15 bases lay in between. Germline V gene data show CDR1 as DFQATT and CDR2 as SNEGSKA (reference sequence). The CDR3 is 16 amino acids. Every TCR cDNA molecule bore its own unique molecular identifier. TCRdb independently ran MiXCR on the 5' RACE reads; one entry per CDR3 protein. The sample comprises around 110,000 distinct CDR3 sequences, 12% of which are singletons, and roughly 15% rests with the top ten. Time point noted: blood at routine non-recurrence follow-up after resection. Unsorted whole RNA from tumor, nontumor lung or frozen PBMC underwent sequencing. The TCR comes from a male donor with early-stage non-small cell lung cancer. The V gene is TRBV20-1, the J gene TRBJ1-5; possibly TRBD1 for D (6 bases). The sequences come from PBMCs, collected at follow-up. In DNA form, the CDR3 reads TGCAGTGCTAGAGGGCAGGGGAGCGGCGGCAATCAGCCCCAGCATTTT. Translated, it gives CSARGQGSGGNQPQHF.